This section outlines one T cell receptor beta chain sequence together with its context. Its antigen is not known. Trimming cost V 6 bases and J 0 bases, with 12 bases left between them. CDR3 length: 15 residues. The germline gives CDR1 MNHNS, CDR2 SASEGT. This specimen comes from a study of shared clonotypes between healthy human individuals. Study summary: The people who gave samples were a couple of women and a few men aged 18 to 49. Study-wide points: Estimated clonotype richness was generally higher in naive than memory subsets.

Naive CD8 populations comprised CD45RO-negative cells positively selected for CCR7, excluding terminally differentiated effector memory CD45RA+ cells. Approximately 220 ng DNA, about 33,000 T cell genomes, went into each sorted-subset replicate PCR. Profiled with immunoSEQ multiplex PCR; TCRdb holds only in-frame clones, not every one. The sample shows about 870,000 clones, around 93% of them seen only once. V usage is TRBV6-1 and J usage is TRBJ1-5; no firm D call. The sequenced sample consisted of naive CD8+ T cells sorted from blood. The clonotype was recovered from a man aged 30 to 39 in good health. Here the CDR3 DNA reads TGTGCCAGCAGGGAGGATTCGTATAGCAATCAGCCCCAGCATTTT. It yields the protein CASREDSYSNQPQHF.